These T cell receptor beta chains were read from a single sample in a study of tumor-infiltrating lymphocytes in oesophageal squamous cell carcinoma. Via MiXCR, TCRdb re-called the PCR reads, giving one row per CDR3 protein. The sample comprises approximately 18,000 distinct CDR3 sequences, over 40% of which are singletons, and under 35% rests with the top ten. Sequencing was carried out using esophageal tumor tissue. The receptors come from a male donor with esophageal squamous cell carcinoma. Each CDR3 is given with its conserved first and last residue. The order of the fields is D gene, J gene, V gene, clone size, CDR3 protein, CDR3 DNA. A D gene is named only where the DNA matches it firmly. Some rows mark clone size as missing; the rest say once, few, many or name a class of expanded clone.

D: -
J: TRBJ2-3
V: TRBV7-9
size: -
CDR3: CASNQNIDTQYF
DNA: TGTGCCAGCAACCAAAACATAGATACGCAGTATTTT

D: -
J: TRBJ2-5
V: TRBV12-3/TRBV12-4
size: -
CDR3: CASTQGRTAQETQYF
DNA: TGTGCCAGCACCCAAGGGAGGACGGCCCAAGAGACCCAGTACTTC

D: TRBD2
J: TRBJ2-1
V: TRBV10-3
size: -
CDR3: CAISESMAGDYNEQFF
DNA: TGTGCCATCAGTGAGTCGATGGCGGGAGACTACAATGAGCAGTTCTTC

D: -
J: TRBJ2-7
V: TRBV10-1
size: many
CDR3: CASSERGYEQYF
DNA: TGCGCCAGCAGTGAGCGGGGTTACGAGCAGTACTTC

D: -
J: TRBJ2-4
V: TRBV7-9
size: -
CDR3: CASSPGTYAGNIQYF
DNA: TGTGCCAGCAGCCCCGGGACGTATGCGGGGAACATTCAGTACTTC

D: -
J: TRBJ1-3
V: TRBV5-1
size: -
CDR3: CASSLDVERNTIYF
DNA: TGCGCCAGCAGCTTGGATGTGGAAAGAAACACCATATATTTT

D: -
J: TRBJ2-3
V: TRBV7-2
size: -
CDR3: CASSWFSTDTQYF
DNA: TGTGCCAGCAGCTGGTTTAGCACAGATACGCAGTATTTT

D: TRBD2
J: TRBJ2-3
V: TRBV14
size: -
CDR3: CASSRLAGGGNTDTQYF
DNA: TGTGCCAGCAGCCGATTAGCGGGGGGCGGAAACACAGATACGCAGTATTTT

D: TRBD2
J: TRBJ2-5
V: TRBV9
size: -
CDR3: CASSVGIAGGQETQYF
DNA: TGTGCCAGCAGCGTAGGAATAGCGGGGGGGCAAGAGACCCAGTACTTC

D: -
J: TRBJ2-5
V: TRBV7-3
size: few
CDR3: CASSLTGPRNQETQYF
DNA: TGTGCCAGCAGCTTAACGGGCCCCAGGAACCAAGAGACCCAGTACTTC

D: -
J: TRBJ2-3
V: TRBV6-6
size: -
CDR3: CASSPGTATRTQYF
DNA: TGTGCCAGCAGTCCCGGGACCGCCACCAGGACGCAGTATTTT

D: -
J: TRBJ2-7
V: TRBV7-4
size: once
CDR3: CASSPGRNYEQYF
DNA: TGTGCCAGCAGCCCGGGACGGAACTACGAGCAGTACTTC

D: -
J: TRBJ1-4
V: TRBV5-1
size: -
CDR3: CASSPTVATNEKLFF
DNA: TGCGCCAGCAGCCCCACGGTTGCAACTAATGAAAAACTGTTTTTT

D: TRBD2
J: TRBJ2-1
V: TRBV18
size: -
CDR3: CASSPPAGGSYEQFF
DNA: TGTGCCAGCTCACCCCCAGCGGGAGGGTCCTACGAGCAGTTCTTC

D: -
J: TRBJ2-1
V: TRBV12-3/TRBV12-4
size: -
CDR3: CASSLGGGSYNEQFF
DNA: TGTGCCAGCAGTTTGGGTGGGGGGTCCTACAATGAGCAGTTCTTC

D: TRBD2
J: TRBJ2-1
V: TRBV11-3
size: -
CDR3: CASSLRGVNEQFF
DNA: TGTGCCAGCAGCTTACGGGGGGTCAATGAGCAGTTCTTC

D: -
J: TRBJ1-4
V: TRBV7-9
size: -
CDR3: CASSFSTIGEKLFF
DNA: TGTGCCAGCAGCTTCAGTACCATAGGTGAAAAACTGTTTTTT

D: TRBD1
J: TRBJ2-5
V: TRBV6-6
size: -
CDR3: CASSRDRVETQYF
DNA: TGTGCCAGCAGCCGGGACAGGGTAGAGACCCAGTACTTC

D: TRBD2
J: TRBJ2-1
V: TRBV6-1
size: once
CDR3: CASSESVTSGIRSSYNEQFF
DNA: TGTGCCAGCAGTGAATCCGTGACTAGCGGGATCCGGAGCTCCTACAATGAGCAGTTCTTC

D: -
J: TRBJ1-2
V: TRBV6-6
size: -
CDR3: CASRPDESQHGYTF
DNA: TGTGCCAGCAGACCGGATGAGAGCCAACACGGCTACACCTTC

D: TRBD1
J: TRBJ2-3
V: TRBV5-1
size: -
CDR3: CASSLQGQGPWDTQYF
DNA: TGCGCCAGCAGCTTGCAGGGACAGGGCCCTTGGGATACGCAGTATTTT

D: TRBD2
J: TRBJ2-1
V: TRBV7-3
size: few
CDR3: CASSQAGGGYNEQFF
DNA: TGTGCCAGCAGCCAAGCGGGAGGGGGCTACAATGAGCAGTTCTTC

D: TRBD1
J: TRBJ2-7
V: TRBV2
size: many
CDR3: CASSRTGPNEQYF
DNA: TGTGCCAGCAGTAGGACAGGGCCAAACGAGCAGTACTTC

D: -
J: TRBJ1-2
V: TRBV2
size: many
CDR3: CASRQDGLDYGYTF
DNA: TGTGCCAGCAGACAGGACGGTTTGGACTATGGCTACACCTTC

D: TRBD1
J: TRBJ1-1
V: TRBV6-1
size: many
CDR3: CASSGRQGGSTEAFF
DNA: TGTGCCAGCAGTGGGAGACAGGGTGGTAGCACTGAAGCTTTCTTT

D: -
J: TRBJ2-3
V: TRBV6-1
size: -
CDR3: CASSDLPPDTQYF
DNA: TGTGCCAGCAGTGATTTGCCGCCAGATACGCAGTATTTT

D: TRBD2
J: TRBJ2-7
V: TRBV6-1
size: -
CDR3: CASSRTGTTSSYEQYF
DNA: TGTGCCAGCAGTAGGACCGGGACTACGAGCTCCTACGAGCAGTACTTC

D: TRBD2
J: TRBJ2-3
V: TRBV7-3
size: -
CDR3: CASSHSGRASRGGTDTQYF
DNA: TGTGCCAGCAGCCATAGCGGGAGGGCCTCCAGGGGGGGCACAGATACGCAGTATTTT

D: TRBD2
J: TRBJ2-5
V: TRBV7-4
size: -
CDR3: CASSLLPRGVF
DNA: TGTGCCAGCAGCTTACTCCCGCGGGGGGTGTTC

D: -
J: TRBJ2-1
V: TRBV6-6
size: many
CDR3: CASSYDTRGSYNEQFF
DNA: TGTGCCAGCAGTTACGATACGCGGGGCTCCTACAATGAGCAGTTCTTC

D: -
J: TRBJ2-5
V: TRBV7-8
size: -
CDR3: CASSPDGRLQETQYF
DNA: TGTGCCAGCAGCCCCGACGGGCGACTACAAGAGACCCAGTACTTC

D: TRBD1
J: TRBJ2-2
V: TRBV7-2
size: few
CDR3: CASSLGGQGSGGELFF
DNA: TGTGCCAGCAGCTTAGGAGGACAGGGTTCGGGCGGGGAGCTGTTTTTT

D: TRBD2
J: TRBJ2-3
V: TRBV5-6
size: -
CDR3: CASSLAGSGGDTQYF
DNA: TGTGCCAGCAGCTTGGCAGGTAGCGGGGGGGATACGCAGTATTTT

D: -
J: TRBJ2-3
V: TRBV7-6
size: once
CDR3: CASSLEGDTQYF
DNA: TGTGCCAGCAGCTTAGAGGGGGATACGCAGTATTTT

D: -
J: TRBJ2-3
V: TRBV7-8
size: few
CDR3: CASSRTGRTDTQYF
DNA: TGTGCCAGCAGCCGTACTGGACGCACAGATACGCAGTATTTT

D: -
J: TRBJ2-7
V: TRBV7-6
size: few
CDR3: CASSLGGDEQYF
DNA: TGTGCCAGCAGCTTAGGTGGTGACGAGCAGTACTTC

D: TRBD1
J: TRBJ1-2
V: TRBV28
size: once
CDR3: CASSPIGQVIGYTF
DNA: TGTGCCAGCAGTCCGATTGGACAGGTGATAGGCTACACCTTC

D: -
J: TRBJ2-1
V: TRBV7-9
size: -
CDR3: CASSTRGGGKGDEQFF
DNA: TGTGCCAGCAGCACCAGAGGAGGGGGGAAGGGTGATGAGCAGTTCTTC

D: -
J: TRBJ1-2
V: TRBV12-3/TRBV12-4
size: -
CDR3: CASRGDNYGYTF
DNA: TGTGCCAGCAGAGGAGATAACTATGGCTACACCTTC

D: -
J: TRBJ1-2
V: TRBV6-1
size: -
CDR3: CASTPGRGASGYTF
DNA: TGTGCCAGCACCCCAGGGAGGGGGGCTTCTGGCTACACCTTC

D: -
J: TRBJ2-5
V: TRBV6-1
size: medium-sized
CDR3: CASSYLDSQETQYF
DNA: TGTGCCAGCAGTTATCTGGACTCCCAAGAGACCCAGTACTTC